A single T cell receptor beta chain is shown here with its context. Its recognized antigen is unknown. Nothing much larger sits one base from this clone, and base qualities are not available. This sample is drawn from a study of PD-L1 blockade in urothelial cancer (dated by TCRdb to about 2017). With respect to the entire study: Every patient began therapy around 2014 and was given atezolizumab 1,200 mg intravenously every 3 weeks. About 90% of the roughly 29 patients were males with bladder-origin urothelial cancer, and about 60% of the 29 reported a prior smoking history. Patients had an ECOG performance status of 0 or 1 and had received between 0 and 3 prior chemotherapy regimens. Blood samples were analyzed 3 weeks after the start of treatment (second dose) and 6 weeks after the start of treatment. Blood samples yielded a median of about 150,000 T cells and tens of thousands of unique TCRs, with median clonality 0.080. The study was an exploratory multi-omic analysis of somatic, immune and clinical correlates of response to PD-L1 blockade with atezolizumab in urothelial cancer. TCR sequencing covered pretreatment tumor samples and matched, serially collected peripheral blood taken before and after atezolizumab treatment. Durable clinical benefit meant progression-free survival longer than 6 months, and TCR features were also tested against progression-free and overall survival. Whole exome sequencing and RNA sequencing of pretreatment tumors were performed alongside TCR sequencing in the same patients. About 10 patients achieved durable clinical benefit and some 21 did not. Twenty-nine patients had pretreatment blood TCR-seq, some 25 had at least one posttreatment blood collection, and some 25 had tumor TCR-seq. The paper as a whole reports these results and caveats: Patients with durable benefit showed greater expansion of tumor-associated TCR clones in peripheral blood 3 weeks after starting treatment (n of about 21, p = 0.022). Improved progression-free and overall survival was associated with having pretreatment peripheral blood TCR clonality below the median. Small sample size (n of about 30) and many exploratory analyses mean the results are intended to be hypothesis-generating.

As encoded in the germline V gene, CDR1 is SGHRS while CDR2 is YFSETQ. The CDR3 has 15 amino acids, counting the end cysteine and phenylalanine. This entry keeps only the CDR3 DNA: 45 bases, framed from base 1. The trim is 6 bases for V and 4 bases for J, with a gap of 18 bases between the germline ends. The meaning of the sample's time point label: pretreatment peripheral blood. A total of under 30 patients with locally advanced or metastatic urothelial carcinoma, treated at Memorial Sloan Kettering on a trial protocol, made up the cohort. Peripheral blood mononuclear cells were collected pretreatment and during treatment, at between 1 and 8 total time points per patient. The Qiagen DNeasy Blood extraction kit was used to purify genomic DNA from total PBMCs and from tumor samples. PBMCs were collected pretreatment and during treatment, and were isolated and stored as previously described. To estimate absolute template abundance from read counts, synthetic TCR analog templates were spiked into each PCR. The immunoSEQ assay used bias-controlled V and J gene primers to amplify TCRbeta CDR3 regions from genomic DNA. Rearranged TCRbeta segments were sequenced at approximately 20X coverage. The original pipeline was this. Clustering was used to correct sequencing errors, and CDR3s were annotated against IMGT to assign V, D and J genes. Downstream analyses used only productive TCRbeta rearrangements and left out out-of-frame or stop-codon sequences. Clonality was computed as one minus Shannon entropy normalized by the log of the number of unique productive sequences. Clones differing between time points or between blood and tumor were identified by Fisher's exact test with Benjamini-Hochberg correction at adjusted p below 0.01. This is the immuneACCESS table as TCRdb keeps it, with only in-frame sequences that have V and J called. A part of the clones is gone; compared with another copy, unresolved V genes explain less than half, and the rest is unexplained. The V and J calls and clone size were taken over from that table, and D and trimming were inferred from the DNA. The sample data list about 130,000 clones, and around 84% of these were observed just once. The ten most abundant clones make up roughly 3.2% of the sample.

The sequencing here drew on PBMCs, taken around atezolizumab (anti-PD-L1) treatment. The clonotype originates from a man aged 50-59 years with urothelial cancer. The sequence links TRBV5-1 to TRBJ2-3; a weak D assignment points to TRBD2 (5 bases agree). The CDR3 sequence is CASTPGFVGADTQYF. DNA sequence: TGCGCCAGCACCCCGGGATTCGTGGGAGCAGATACGCAGTATTTT.